These T cell receptor beta chains were read from a single sample in a study of long-term antiretroviral therapy in people with HIV. Here immunoSEQ multiplex PCR was the method, and the copy in TCRdb shows in-frame clones only, minus some. This table has fewer than 30,000 clones, approximately 88% appearing once. This specimen consisted of unsorted PBMCs, obtained 2.7 to 2.9 years after starting antiretroviral therapy. The receptors come from a man aged 25 to 45 with HIV. Both conserved end residues are part of each CDR3. A D gene is named only where the DNA matches it firmly. Some rows have no size entry. The others give once, few or many, or a class for an expanded clone.

V	size	J	D	CDR3	DNA
TRBV10-3	-	TRBJ2-3	TRBD2	CATTRTASGSTDTQYF	TGTGCCACCACAAGAACTGCTAGCGGGAGCACAGATACGCAGTATTTT
TRBV19	-	TRBJ2-7	TRBD1	CASSIDQYRGARNEQYF	TGTGCCAGTAGTATAGATCAATACAGGGGCGCAAGGAACGAGCAGTACTTC
TRBV9	-	TRBJ2-3	TRBD2	CASSVGLAADTQYF	TGTGCCAGCAGCGTAGGACTAGCGGCAGATACGCAGTATTTT
TRBV19	few	TRBJ2-7	TRBD2	CASSIASRGGLNEQYF	TGTGCCAGTAGTATAGCCTCTCGGGGGGGGCTCAACGAGCAGTACTTC
TRBV18	-	TRBJ2-7	-	CASSPADVEQYF	TGTGCCAGCTCACCCGCGGATGTCGAGCAGTACTTC
TRBV5-1	-	TRBJ1-3	-	CASSHRDGGNTIYF	TGCGCCAGCAGCCACAGGGACGGTGGAAACACCATATATTTT
TRBV18	-	TRBJ1-3	-	CASSPGHRGNTIYF	TGTGCCAGCTCACCAGGACACCGCGGAAACACCATATATTTT
TRBV13	-	TRBJ1-6	-	CASSHRVEGSPLRF	TGTGCCAGCAGCCACCGGGTGGAAGGCTCACCCCTCCGCTTT
TRBV7-2	-	TRBJ1-3	-	CASSLGRRLPSGNTIYF	TGTGCCAGCAGCTTAGGGCGGAGATTACCCTCTGGAAACACCATATATTTT
TRBV11-2	-	TRBJ2-5	-	CASSVEIRISYGLAQYF	TGTGCCAGCAGCGTCGAAATTCGCATCTCCTACGGCCTGGCCCAGTACTTC
TRBV4-1	-	TRBJ1-5	-	CASSQEWANQPQHF	TGCGCCAGCAGCCAAGAGTGGGCCAATCAGCCCCAGCATTTT
TRBV5-6	-	TRBJ2-7	-	CASSAGHGHTYEQYF	TGTGCCAGCAGCGCCGGACACGGTCACACCTACGAGCAGTACTTC
TRBV20-1	few	TRBJ1-6	-	CSARQGSPLHF	TGCAGTGCTCGTCAGGGTTCACCCCTCCACTTT
TRBV27	-	TRBJ1-1	-	CASSAGHLNTEAFF	TGTGCCAGCAGCGCGGGACACCTGAACACTGAAGCTTTCTTT
TRBV29-1	once	TRBJ2-1	TRBD2	CSVLSGRPSPLSTYNEQFF	TGCAGCGTGTTAAGCGGGAGACCGTCCCCCCTGTCGACGTACAATGAGCAGTTCTTC
TRBV20-1	-	TRBJ1-2	-	CSARVLGYTF	TGCAGTGCCCGGGTCCTGGGCTACACCTTC
TRBV6-1	-	TRBJ2-3	TRBD1	CASNPGQGATDTQYF	TGTGCCAGCAACCCGGGACAGGGGGCTACAGATACGCAGTATTTT
TRBV28	few	TRBJ1-2	TRBD1	CASSLLRDRVDYGYTF	TGTGCCAGCAGTCTCCTCCGGGACAGGGTCGACTATGGCTACACCTTC
TRBV6-5	-	TRBJ1-2	-	CASSYGVDPNYGYTF	TGTGCCAGCAGTTACGGTGTTGATCCTAACTATGGCTACACCTTC
TRBV13	once	TRBJ1-6	TRBD1	CASSSRETGRFRAPLHF	TGTGCCAGCAGCTCCCGTGAGACAGGGAGGTTTAGGGCACCCCTCCACTTT
TRBV29-1	-	TRBJ1-1	-	CSVEEEGHRMNTEAFF	TGCAGCGTTGAAGAGGAGGGCCACAGAATGAACACTGAAGCTTTCTTT
TRBV2	few	TRBJ1-2	-	CASSELPRGYGYTF	TGTGCCAGCAGTGAGCTGCCACGAGGCTATGGCTACACCTTC
TRBV9	-	TRBJ2-1	-	CASSVDGSGLYNEQFF	TGTGCCAGCAGCGTAGATGGTAGCGGATTATACAATGAGCAGTTCTTC
TRBV18	-	TRBJ2-1	-	CASSPQGYEQFF	TGTGCCAGCTCACCACAGGGTTATGAGCAGTTCTTC
TRBV9	-	TRBJ2-2	-	CASSEGMGTNTGELFF	TGTGCCAGCAGCGAGGGGATGGGGACGAACACCGGGGAGCTGTTTTTT
TRBV6-5	-	TRBJ2-5	TRBD1	CASSPTGGLETQYF	TGTGCCAGCAGTCCCACAGGGGGCCTAGAGACCCAGTACTTC
TRBV19	-	TRBJ2-1	-	CASSPDQSSYNEQFF	TGTGCCAGTAGTCCCGATCAGAGCTCCTACAATGAGCAGTTCTTC
TRBV25-1	-	TRBJ2-7	-	CASSESGHGLGEQYF	TGTGCCAGCAGTGAATCGGGACACGGCCTGGGCGAGCAGTACTTC
TRBV5-1	-	TRBJ1-2	-	CASSLLSPDGYTF	TGCGCCAGCAGCTTGTTGAGTCCGGATGGCTACACCTTC
TRBV7-3	once	TRBJ1-2	-	CASSQGPTANVYYGYTF	TGTGCCAGCAGTCAGGGACCTACGGCTAACGTGTACTATGGCTACACCTTC
TRBV9	-	TRBJ2-2	-	CASSAEVRDTGELFF	TGTGCCAGCAGCGCCGAGGTCAGGGACACCGGGGAGCTGTTTTTT
TRBV4-1	-	TRBJ2-7	TRBD2	CASSQAWASGRPSGDEQYF	TGCGCCAGCAGCCAAGCTTGGGCTAGCGGGAGGCCGTCAGGTGACGAGCAGTACTTC
TRBV14	-	TRBJ2-2	-	CASSQDYAGELFF	TGTGCCAGCAGCCAAGATTACGCCGGGGAGCTGTTTTTT
TRBV28	once	TRBJ2-7	TRBD2	CASSREGGEQYF	TGTGCCAGTAGCCGGGAGGGTGGCGAGCAGTACTTC
TRBV30	-	TRBJ2-3	-	CAWMRWGWADTQYF	TGTGCCTGGATGCGATGGGGGTGGGCAGATACGCAGTATTTT
TRBV7-2	-	TRBJ2-1	-	CASSSRVGEQFF	TGTGCCAGCAGCTCAAGGGTAGGTGAGCAGTTCTTC